This record concerns one TCR beta chain sequence. The antigen remains unidentified. The assay was immunoSEQ multiplex PCR, and TCRdb's table has in-frame clones only and misses some. The repertoire holds some 150,000 clones, with 75% to 95% as singletons. This sample was included in a study of T cell responses to AZD1222 COVID-19 vaccine. Background on the study: Second doses that came at about 4 or about 12 weeks were put together.

V lost 0 bases and J lost 3, with 15 bases in between. Germline V gives CDR1 SGDLS, CDR2 YYNGEE. The CDR3 has 16 amino acids. Study-level results: After two AZD1222 doses, spike-specific TCR breadth and depth rose versus day 0.

The chain combines TRBV9 with TRBJ1-1, with a possible D match to TRBD1 (6 bases). The clonotype comes from an adult in good health. Source: peripheral blood, taken on day 0 of AZD1222 vaccination. CDR3: CASSVESGQIYTEAFF. As DNA, the CDR3 is TGTGCCAGCAGCGTAGAGTCCGGACAGATCTACACTGAAGCTTTCTTT.